A selection of T cell receptor beta chains follows, all from one sample in a study of T cells in Graves' hyperthyroidism and ophthalmopathy. TCRdb passed the multiplex PCR reads through MiXCR, listing each CDR3 protein once. The sample shows some 510,000 distinct CDR3 sequences, 35% to 55% of them seen only once. The specimen was peripheral blood or thyroid tissue (not recorded which). The receptors here all came from a woman younger than 35 with Graves' hyperthyroidism. Each CDR3 is given without its conserved first and last residue. The order of the fields is J gene, V gene, CDR3 protein.

TRBJ2-1 | TRBV2 | ASSQADEQF
TRBJ1-2 | TRBV29-1 | SVESLAGYT
TRBJ2-5 | TRBV10-3 | AISSDLGMETQY
TRBJ2-7 | TRBV5-1 | ASSLSSYEQY
TRBJ2-7 | TRBV15 | ATSSKGGEQY
TRBJ2-3 | TRBV7-2 | ASSSTQLAGEDTQY
TRBJ2-7 | TRBV20-1 | SAGSYEQY
TRBJ1-5 | TRBV20-1 | SARDRRSNQPQH
TRBJ2-7 | TRBV2 | ASSPRQGASDEQY
TRBJ1-1 | TRBV7-2 | ASRNRDRVFAF
TRBJ1-6 | TRBV2 | ASSLRGLTPLH
TRBJ1-6 | TRBV12-3/TRBV12-4 | ASSFSGRGSSPLH
TRBJ1-2 | TRBV7-9 | ASGGQGYSHGYT
TRBJ1-6 | TRBV19 | ASSQQGARSRSPLH
TRBJ2-5 | TRBV7-9 | ASKEEAGGIQETQY
TRBJ1-4 | TRBV29-1 | SVEVQGGEKLF
TRBJ2-7 | TRBV29-1 | SVEEEDKSSYEQY
TRBJ1-2 | TRBV29-1 | SIAGDYGYT
TRBJ1-3 | TRBV19 | ASSITRDSGNTIY
TRBJ1-1 | TRBV7-2 | ASSPTAGLSAEAF
TRBJ1-2 | TRBV2 | ASNPGQGNHGYT
TRBJ2-7 | TRBV7-3 | ASSSAAGPSYEQY
TRBJ2-2 | TRBV10-1 | ASSDYGTGELF
TRBJ1-5 | TRBV2 | ASSLQEHNEPQH
TRBJ1-6 | TRBV5-4 | ASSLTGDYNSPLH
TRBJ1-2 | TRBV7-9 | TSSQGVGTFYGYT
TRBJ1-2 | TRBV20-1 | SVQEGAEGYT
TRBJ2-5 | TRBV16 | ASSQFKGRKTQY
TRBJ2-7 | TRBV6-1 | ASSEKLHSYEQY
TRBJ1-2 | TRBV25-1 | ASSLFGYGYT
TRBJ1-1 | TRBV7-2 | ASSLHLRMNTEAF
TRBJ2-3 | TRBV24-1 | ATSAGLLTDTQY
TRBJ1-6 | TRBV20-1 | SARDLPGNSPLH
TRBJ2-7 | TRBV7-9 | ASSFREGGRDEQY
TRBJ2-5 | TRBV20-1 | SARGGLQGGETQY